One T cell receptor beta chain is described in this entry. The antigen is unknown. Trimming removed 3 bases at V and 8 bases at J, with 13 bases between. Germline CDR1 is LGHNA and CDR2 is YNFKEQ. The CDR3 has 13 residues. Per the original methods: Filtering differed, since immunoSEQ gave only junction sequences and no quality scores. Method: immunoSEQ multiplex PCR; TCRdb's copy keeps in-frame clones and lacks some. V, J and clone size were drawn from that table, and D and trimming were deduced from the DNA. Among approximately 1,000,000 clones listed, 78% were seen once. The data are from a study of shared clonotypes between healthy human individuals. Study context: Plates per donor: three CD4 naive, three CD4 memory, two CD8 naive, one CD8 memory.

A split of CD4+ cells into CD45RA+ naive and CD45RA-negative memory subsets was performed. Overall study findings and caveats: What limited the represented genetic and exposure-history diversity was the small number of donors.

The sequence came from a man between 18 and 35 years old in good health. Some clones in this sample may be carry-over from other donors' samples. This chain joins TRBV4-2 and TRBJ1-2; possible D gene TRBD1, 6 bases. What was sequenced was memory CD4+ T cells from PBMCs. Subset of the sample: CD45RA-negative fraction. The CDR3 is CASSQGAVDGYTF. The DNA for the CDR3 is TGTGCCAGCAGCCAGGGGGCGGTTGACGGCTACACCTTC.